This is a list of T cell receptor beta chains from one sample in a study of shared clonotypes between healthy human individuals. Produced via immunoSEQ multiplex PCR; TCRdb's table is partial and in-frame only. The sample has around 1.9 million clones; approximately 94% are singletons. What was sequenced was naive CD8+ T cells from PBMCs. The receptors stem from a young man in good health. Some clones in this sample may be carry-over from other donors' samples. CDR3s include the opening cysteine and the closing phenylalanine or tryptophan. Fields, in order: CDR3 protein, CDR3 length, V gene, J gene.

CDR3aa: CASSLRSGGSYEQYF
len: 15
v_gene: TRBV11-2
j_gene: TRBJ2-7

CDR3aa: CASSFRVSPYNEQFF
len: 15
v_gene: TRBV6-1
j_gene: TRBJ2-1

CDR3aa: CASNVNTEAFF
len: 11
v_gene: TRBV5-5
j_gene: TRBJ1-1

CDR3aa: CASSLGTDDGYTF
len: 13
v_gene: TRBV5-4
j_gene: TRBJ1-2

CDR3aa: CASTLRGDLNTEAFF
len: 15
v_gene: TRBV9
j_gene: TRBJ1-1

CDR3aa: CASATGTGAYEQYF
len: 14
v_gene: TRBV28
j_gene: TRBJ2-7

CDR3aa: CASSTGRAYYNEQFF
len: 15
v_gene: TRBV5-1
j_gene: TRBJ2-1

CDR3aa: CASSYSGTRESQYF
len: 14
v_gene: TRBV6-6
j_gene: TRBJ2-5

CDR3aa: CASSEVRGPGNTIYF
len: 15
v_gene: TRBV7-9
j_gene: TRBJ1-3

CDR3aa: CASSFGWTGGTYEQYF
len: 16
v_gene: TRBV9
j_gene: TRBJ2-7

CDR3aa: CASRYGSGPSYEQYF
len: 15
v_gene: TRBV28
j_gene: TRBJ2-7

CDR3aa: CASSLTVNYGYTF
len: 13
v_gene: TRBV28
j_gene: TRBJ1-2

CDR3aa: CASSFSGSSTEQYF
len: 14
v_gene: TRBV5-6
j_gene: TRBJ2-7

CDR3aa: CAWRRTGELFF
len: 11
v_gene: TRBV30
j_gene: TRBJ2-2

CDR3aa: CSVEDRQDQYF
len: 11
v_gene: TRBV29-1
j_gene: TRBJ2-5

CDR3aa: CASSLVGLFYEQYF
len: 14
v_gene: TRBV5-1
j_gene: TRBJ2-7

CDR3aa: CASSVGVESSYEQYF
len: 15
v_gene: TRBV9
j_gene: TRBJ2-7

CDR3aa: CASSLHDYTDTQYF
len: 14
v_gene: TRBV5-1
j_gene: TRBJ2-3

CDR3aa: CADELAGLTGEETQYF
len: 16
v_gene: TRBV10-2
j_gene: TRBJ2-5

CDR3aa: CASHRGVPYGYTF
len: 13
v_gene: TRBV5-1
j_gene: TRBJ1-2

CDR3aa: CASRTSTGPRAGELFF
len: 16
v_gene: TRBV27
j_gene: TRBJ2-2

CDR3aa: CASSIDLEQGKNGYTF
len: 16
v_gene: TRBV19
j_gene: TRBJ1-2

CDR3aa: CASSLRLRVDTQYF
len: 14
v_gene: TRBV27
j_gene: TRBJ2-3

CDR3aa: CASSLSGGHEQYF
len: 13
v_gene: TRBV27
j_gene: TRBJ2-7

CDR3aa: CASSALSGTESYEQYF
len: 16
v_gene: TRBV6-1
j_gene: TRBJ2-7

CDR3aa: CASSLGDPADTQYF
len: 14
v_gene: TRBV7-9
j_gene: TRBJ2-3

CDR3aa: CASSLAVIGENTGELFF
len: 17
v_gene: TRBV11-3
j_gene: TRBJ2-2

CDR3aa: CASSLFTGESGSIYNEQFF
len: 19
v_gene: TRBV28
j_gene: TRBJ2-1

CDR3aa: CASSLQPRYEQYF
len: 13
v_gene: TRBV23-1
j_gene: TRBJ2-7

CDR3aa: CASQGREGPAGELFF
len: 15
v_gene: TRBV7-2
j_gene: TRBJ2-2

CDR3aa: CASSFPRNQPQHF
len: 13
v_gene: TRBV28
j_gene: TRBJ1-5

CDR3aa: CASNSGGKGEKLFF
len: 14
v_gene: TRBV7-2
j_gene: TRBJ1-4

CDR3aa: CASSLFAGPSYNEQFF
len: 16
v_gene: TRBV28
j_gene: TRBJ2-1

CDR3aa: CASSLATGGSSYNEQFF
len: 17
v_gene: TRBV7-6
j_gene: TRBJ2-1

CDR3aa: CASSQALGGGNEQYF
len: 15
v_gene: TRBV4-2
j_gene: TRBJ2-7

CDR3aa: CASSSPRYSRNTGELFF
len: 17
v_gene: TRBV28
j_gene: TRBJ2-2

CDR3aa: CASSPDLMNTEAFF
len: 14
v_gene: TRBV11-2
j_gene: TRBJ1-1

CDR3aa: CASSGTRTNEQFF
len: 13
v_gene: TRBV9
j_gene: TRBJ2-1

CDR3aa: CASSLVGSYEQYF
len: 13
v_gene: TRBV5-4
j_gene: TRBJ2-7

CDR3aa: CASSQGLAGIRPEQFF
len: 16
v_gene: TRBV4-2
j_gene: TRBJ2-1

CDR3aa: CASSVGTFYEQYF
len: 13
v_gene: TRBV9
j_gene: TRBJ2-7

CDR3aa: CASSREGDTQYF
len: 12
v_gene: TRBV7-9
j_gene: TRBJ2-3

CDR3aa: CASSLLGARQPQHF
len: 14
v_gene: TRBV28
j_gene: TRBJ1-5

CDR3aa: CASSGSAGNEQFF
len: 13
v_gene: TRBV6-1
j_gene: TRBJ2-1

CDR3aa: CASSIYPGSHEQYF
len: 14
v_gene: TRBV19
j_gene: TRBJ2-7

CDR3aa: CASSEGEQTTNEKLFF
len: 16
v_gene: TRBV21-1
j_gene: TRBJ1-4

CDR3aa: CASSRHSSRAVVPYEQYF
len: 18
v_gene: TRBV27
j_gene: TRBJ2-7

CDR3aa: CSVRGPGELFF
len: 11
v_gene: TRBV29-1
j_gene: TRBJ2-2

CDR3aa: CASSWTSGELGTGELFF
len: 17
v_gene: TRBV27
j_gene: TRBJ2-2

CDR3aa: CASSPGTGRNVQYF
len: 14
v_gene: TRBV6-5
j_gene: TRBJ2-7

CDR3aa: CASSSGAEWEPQHF
len: 14
v_gene: TRBV7-8
j_gene: TRBJ1-5

CDR3aa: CAISLSTRNYGYTF
len: 14
v_gene: TRBV10-3
j_gene: TRBJ1-2

CDR3aa: CASSARTSGLTYEQYF
len: 16
v_gene: TRBV27
j_gene: TRBJ2-7

CDR3aa: CAWSGIRGSSYEQYF
len: 15
v_gene: TRBV30
j_gene: TRBJ2-7

CDR3aa: CASSEDSRYKHSYEQYF
len: 17
v_gene: TRBV6-1
j_gene: TRBJ2-7

CDR3aa: CASNLGTRGYNEQFF
len: 15
v_gene: TRBV5-6
j_gene: TRBJ2-1